This T cell receptor beta chain was sequenced in a study of CD8 T cells in ankylosing spondylitis. Study-level points and caveats: Significantly higher representation of disease-linked clones was reported for matched ankylosing spondylitis synovial fluid.

Losses at the gene ends were 0 bases for V and 3 bases for J; bases not matched to a gene: 3. This CDR3 comprises 15 residues. The germline V gene encodes CDR1 SGDLS and CDR2 YYNGEE. The TCR beta libraries were generated through quantitative 5'-RACE incorporating molecular barcodes. From the 5' RACE reads, TCRdb called clonotypes with MiXCR, one entry per CDR3 protein. Among 210,000 or so distinct CDR3 sequences listed, roughly 8.2% were seen once. At least ten counts were recorded for this clonotype. The antigen is not known. Sequencing was done on a sample of blood, either unsorted or a sorted T cell fraction (not recorded which). The sequence was collected from a female donor with ankylosing spondylitis or in good health (not recorded which). The chain joins TRBV9 to TRBJ2-3; 8 bases align to TRBD2. Here the CDR3 DNA reads TGTGCCAGCAGCGTAGACAGCGGGAGAACAGATACGCAGTATTTT. Translated, it gives CASSVDSGRTDTQYF.